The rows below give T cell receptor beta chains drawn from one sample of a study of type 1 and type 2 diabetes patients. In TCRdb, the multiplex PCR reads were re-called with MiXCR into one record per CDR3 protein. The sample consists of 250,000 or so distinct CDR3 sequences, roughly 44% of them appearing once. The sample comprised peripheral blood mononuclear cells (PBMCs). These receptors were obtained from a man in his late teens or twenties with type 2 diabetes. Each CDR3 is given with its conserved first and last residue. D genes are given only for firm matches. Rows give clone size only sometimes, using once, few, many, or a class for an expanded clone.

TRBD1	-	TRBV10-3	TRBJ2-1	TGTGCCATCAGTGACCCCCGGGACAGGGGGCAGTACAATGAGCAGTTCTTC	CAISDPRDRGQYNEQFF
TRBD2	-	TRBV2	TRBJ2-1	TGTGCCAGCCTTGGAAGCGGGATCCCTTACAATGAGCAGTTCTTC	CASLGSGIPYNEQFF
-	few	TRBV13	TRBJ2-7	TGTGCCAGCAGCTTAGGACTTCGGAACGAGCAGTACTTC	CASSLGLRNEQYF
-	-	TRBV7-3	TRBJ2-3	TGTGCCAGCAGCGCCCGGACTCGCGGATATGCAGATACGCAGTATTTT	CASSARTRGYADTQYF
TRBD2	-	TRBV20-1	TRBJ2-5	TGCAGTGCTGGAAGACTTCTTAGCGGGGGGGAAGAGACCCAGTACTTC	CSAGRLLSGGEETQYF
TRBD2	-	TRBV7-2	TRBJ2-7	TGTGCCAGCAGCTCACCCGAGATAGCACTAGCGGGGGAGGGGCCCTACGAGCAGTACTTC	CASSSPEIALAGEGPYEQYF
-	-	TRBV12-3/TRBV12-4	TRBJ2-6	TGTGCCAGCCAACAGGCTACTGGGGCCAACGTCCTGACTTTC	CASQQATGANVLTF
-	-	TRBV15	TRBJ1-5	TGTGCCACCAGCAGCGGACGGGATAGCAATCAGCCCCAGCATTTT	CATSSGRDSNQPQHF
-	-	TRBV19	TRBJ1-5	TGTGCCAGTAGTCCGGGACCCGGGGGACAGCCCCAGCATTTT	CASSPGPGGQPQHF
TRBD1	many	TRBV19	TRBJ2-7	TGTGCCAGTAGTACCGGGACAGGGGACTACGAGCAGTACTTC	CASSTGTGDYEQYF
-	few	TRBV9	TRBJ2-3	TGTGCCAGCAGCGTAGCTAATCCGGATACGCAGTATTTT	CASSVANPDTQYF
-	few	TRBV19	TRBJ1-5	TGTGCCAGTAGTGAATCCAGGGTAAATCAGCCCCAGCATTTT	CASSESRVNQPQHF
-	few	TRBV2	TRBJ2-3	TGTGCCAGCACTAAGGGGGGGGGCTCAGATACGCAGTATTTT	CASTKGGGSDTQYF
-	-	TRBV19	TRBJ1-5	TGTGCCAGTAGTATAACAGGACAAAATCAGCCCCAGCATTTT	CASSITGQNQPQHF
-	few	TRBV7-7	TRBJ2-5	TGTGCCAGCAGCTTATTGTCGACAGACCAAGAGACCCAGTACTTC	CASSLLSTDQETQYF
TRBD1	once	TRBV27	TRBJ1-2	TGTGCCAGCAGTTTATTATGTGATGTAGGGGGCGACCTATGCTACACCTTC	CASSLLCDVGGDLCYTF
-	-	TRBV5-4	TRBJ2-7	TGCGCCAGCAGCCAAGAATCGCAGGGCGTCTACGAGCAGTACTTC	CASSQESQGVYEQYF
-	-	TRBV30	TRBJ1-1	TGTGCCTGGAGTGGTTGGGAAGGGCAAGCTTTCTTT	CAWSGWEGQAFF
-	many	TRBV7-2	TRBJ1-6	TGTGCCAGCAGCCGATCAGACACCCTAGATTCACCCCTCCACTTT	CASSRSDTLDSPLHF
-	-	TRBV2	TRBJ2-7	TGTGCCAGCGGTGAGACCCTCCAGGACGGATACGAGCGGTACTTC	CASGETLQDGYERYF
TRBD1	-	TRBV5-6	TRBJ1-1	TGTGCCAGCAGCGCCAGCGGGACAGGGATGATGAACACTGTAGCTTTCTTT	CASSASGTGMMNTVAFF
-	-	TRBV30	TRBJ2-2	TGTGCCTGGTCAAGGGTGGAAGGGGCCGGGGAGCTGTTTTTT	CAWSRVEGAGELFF
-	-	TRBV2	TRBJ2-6	TGTGCCAGCAGTAGCTCTGGGGCCAACGTCCTGGCTTTC	CASSSSGANVLAF
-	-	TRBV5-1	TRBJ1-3	-	CASSQGLEQYFGPGNTIYF
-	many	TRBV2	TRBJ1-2	TGTGCCAGCAAGGGCGCTAACTATGGCTACACCTTC	CASKGANYGYTF
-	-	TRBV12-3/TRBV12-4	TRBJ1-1	TGTGCCAGCAGTTTACCATCGAACACTGAAGCTTTCTTT	CASSLPSNTEAFF
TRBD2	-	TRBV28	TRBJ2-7	TGTGCCAGCAAAACGCTGGGACTAGCGGGGGATAGCTACGAGCAGTACTTC	CASKTLGLAGDSYEQYF
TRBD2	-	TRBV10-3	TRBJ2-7	TGTGCCATCAGTTTTTCTGCGGGAGGTTCCTACGAGCAGTACTTC	CAISFSAGGSYEQYF
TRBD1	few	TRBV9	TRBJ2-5	TGTGCCAGCAGCCCCGGTGGACAGGGGGCAGAGACCCAGTACTTC	CASSPGGQGAETQYF
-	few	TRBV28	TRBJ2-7	TGTGCCAGCAGGCCCCCCGGACAGTTCTACGAGCAGTACTTC	CASRPPGQFYEQYF
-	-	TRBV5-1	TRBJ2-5	TGCGCCAGCAGCTTGGCCGGCAGGGTGGAAGAGACCCAGTACTTC	CASSLAGRVEETQYF
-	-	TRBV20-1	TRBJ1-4	TGCAGTGCTTGGAGGGGGACAAGGGGCGGAAAACTGTTTTTT	CSAWRGTRGGKLFF
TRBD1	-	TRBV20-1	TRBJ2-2	TGCAGTGCTGGACCCGGGACAGGGGCCGGGGAGCTGTTTTTT	CSAGPGTGAGELFF
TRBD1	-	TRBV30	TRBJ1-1	TGTGCCTGGCAGGGACAGGAGAACACTGAAGCTTTCTTT	CAWQGQENTEAFF
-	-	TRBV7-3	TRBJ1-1	TGTGCCAGCAGCAAGCAGGGGCAGAACACTGAAGCTTTCTTT	CASSKQGQNTEAFF
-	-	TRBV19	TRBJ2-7	TGTGCCAGTAGTATAGCCGGGGGGCTCGGCGAGCAGTACTTC	CASSIAGGLGEQYF
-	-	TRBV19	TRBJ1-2	TGTGTCAGTAGTATCCGAACAGACTATGGCTACACCTTC	CVSSIRTDYGYTF
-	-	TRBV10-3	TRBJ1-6	TGTGCCACCCGAGACCTCGACAGGACCTATAATTCACCCCTCCACTTT	CATRDLDRTYNSPLHF
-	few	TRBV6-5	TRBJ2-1	TGTGCCAGCAAGGGGGGAACCTACAATGAGCAGTTCTTC	CASKGGTYNEQFF
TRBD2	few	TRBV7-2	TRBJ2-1	TGTGCCAGCAGTTCGACCAGACTAGCAGTTGAGCAGTTCTTC	CASSSTRLAVEQFF
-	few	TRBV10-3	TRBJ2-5	TGTGCCATCAGTACGGACAGACAAGAGACCCAGTACTTC	CAISTDRQETQYF
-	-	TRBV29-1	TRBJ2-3	TGCAGCGTTGTTGGGGGCCCCACAGATACGCAGTATTTT	CSVVGGPTDTQYF
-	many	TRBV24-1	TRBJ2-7	TGTGCCACCAGTGATTTGGCCGAGCAGTACTTC	CATSDLAEQYF
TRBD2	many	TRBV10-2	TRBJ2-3	TGCGCCAGCAGTGAGCCCTTCCGCGGACTAGCGGCACACGATCCGCAGTATTTT	CASSEPFRGLAAHDPQYF
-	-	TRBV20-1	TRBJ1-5	TGCAGTGCTCCACAGGGCGCGAATCAGCCCCAGCATTTT	CSAPQGANQPQHF
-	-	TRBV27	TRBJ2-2	TGTGCCAGCAGTTTAACGACCGGAAACACCGGGGAGCTGTTTTTT	CASSLTTGNTGELFF
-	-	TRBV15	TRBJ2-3	TGTGCCACCAGCATGACTAAACTTCCGGCAGATACGCAGTATTTT	CATSMTKLPADTQYF
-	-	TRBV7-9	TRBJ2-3	TGTGCCAGCAATGGGGCGTGGAGCACAGGTACGCAGTATTTT	CASNGAWSTGTQYF
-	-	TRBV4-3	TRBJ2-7	TGCGCCAGCAGCCCATCCTCAGGAGGTTACGAGCAGTACTTC	CASSPSSGGYEQYF
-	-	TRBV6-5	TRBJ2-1	TGTGCCAGCAGCCAGGGGAAGCCTGGGGGCGGGGAGAACAATGAGCAGTTCTTC	CASSQGKPGGGENNEQFF
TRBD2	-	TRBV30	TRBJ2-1	TGTGCCTGGAGTGTAGGGGTGGGGGGGAAGGAGCAGTTCTTC	CAWSVGVGGKEQFF
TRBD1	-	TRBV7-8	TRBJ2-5	TGTGCCAGCAGCCCAAGCAGGGGGTCGGAGACCCAGTACTTC	CASSPSRGSETQYF